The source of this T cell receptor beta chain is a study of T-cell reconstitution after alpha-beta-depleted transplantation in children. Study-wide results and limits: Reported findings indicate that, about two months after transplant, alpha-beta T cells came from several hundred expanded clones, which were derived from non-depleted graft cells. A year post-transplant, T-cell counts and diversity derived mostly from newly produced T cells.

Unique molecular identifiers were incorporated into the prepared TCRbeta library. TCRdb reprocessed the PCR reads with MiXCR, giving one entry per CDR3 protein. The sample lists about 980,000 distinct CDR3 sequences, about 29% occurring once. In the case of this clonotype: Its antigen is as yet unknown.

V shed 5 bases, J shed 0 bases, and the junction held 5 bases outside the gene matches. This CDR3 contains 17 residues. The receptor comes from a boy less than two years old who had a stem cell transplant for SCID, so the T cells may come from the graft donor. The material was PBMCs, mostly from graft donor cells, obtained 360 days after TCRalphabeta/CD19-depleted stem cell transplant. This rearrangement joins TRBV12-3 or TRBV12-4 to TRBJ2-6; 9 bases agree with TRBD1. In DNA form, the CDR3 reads TGTGCCAGCAGTCCGGGGACAGGGAACTCTGGGGCCAACGTCCTGACTTTC. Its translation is CASSPGTGNSGANVLTF.